Sequencing of this T cell receptor beta chain was carried out in a study of blood T cells in healthy people across ages. The germline CDR1 and CDR2 sequences are MNHNS and SASEGT. The CDR3 is made up of 13 amino acids. After removal of 9 bases from V and 4 bases from J, the junction contained 3 bases not matched to a gene. This clonotype turned up a few times. Through a sample-barcoded 5' primer and a J-beta primer mix, a second PCR was run for roughly 6 to 12 cycles. Researchers report that a template-switch adaptor with 12 random nucleotides tagged each cDNA molecule. A single record per CDR3 protein comes from TCRdb applying MiXCR to the 5' RACE reads. Of hundreds of thousands of distinct CDR3 sequences in the sample, about a third were seen once.

Sequenced material: blood. The V call is TRBV6-1, the J call TRBJ1-5; TRBD1 agrees at 10 bases. The TCR sequence derives from a woman aged 80 or older in good health. CDR3 region: CARGTGVNQPQHF. Written as DNA, the CDR3 is TGTGCCAGAGGGACAGGGGTGAATCAGCCCCAGCATTTT.